This T cell receptor beta chain is drawn from a study of cytomegalovirus exposure and HLA in healthy donors. Study in general: An earlier analysis identified 110 million or so unique TCR beta sequences in about 180 million T cells.

In its sample, this clone was seen once. Antigen specificity is unknown. Findings and caveats of the study: Immune exposure data for these donors was limited to CMV serostatus.

This CDR3 is 15 amino acids long. Germline CDR1 reads MDHEN; CDR2 reads SYDVKM. Between the trimmed V and J ends, which lost 3 bases and 6 bases, there was a span of 15 bases. It was with 60 Vbeta and 13 Jbeta primers that the PCR ran. The data were produced by immunoSEQ multiplex PCR, yet TCRdb's version contains in-frame clones alone and is incomplete. The sample consists of about 140,000 clones, about three fifths of them appearing once. J is TRBJ1-5 and V is TRBV28; D ambiguous. Sequencing was done on a sample of PBMCs. The source of this sequence is a male donor in good health and CMV-seronegative. CDR3 residues: CASSFDGKSGQPQHF. The CDR3 DNA is TGTGCCAGCAGTTTCGACGGGAAGTCTGGTCAGCCCCAGCATTTT. Filled out from reference TRBV28 and TRBJ1-5, the complete variable domain reads DVKVTQSSRYLVKRTGEKVFLECVQDMDHENMFWYRQDPGLGLRLIYFSYDVKMKEKGDIPEGYSVSREKKERFSLILESASTNQTSMYLCASSFDGKSGQPQHFGDGTRLSIL.